This record concerns one T cell receptor beta chain sequence. Antigen unknown. The data derive from a study of OX40 agonist ivuxolimab in advanced cancers. Study summary: A male proportion of about 80% was recorded, with mean age 60 years and range about 20 to 90. Regarding the study as a whole: CD8+ T cells (on average) carried more expanded clones than CD4+ T cells.

CDR1 is PRHDT and CDR2 is FYEKMQ in the germline V gene (reference sequence). With 2 bases removed from V and 5 bases from J, the gap between germline ends came to 12 bases. This CDR3 is 14 amino acids long. Profiling relied on immunoSEQ multiplex PCR, and the TCRdb table lists in-frame clones only, not all of them. The table shows 13,000 to 15,000 clones, with around four fifths occurring only once. The TCR comes from an adult with an advanced solid tumor such as melanoma, head and neck, liver or kidney cancer. The specimen was CD4+ or CD8+ T cells sorted from blood, collected in a trial of the OX40 agonist ivuxolimab. This chain uses TRBV13 with TRBJ2-5; the D gene is possibly TRBD2 (6 bases). The CDR3 DNA reads TGTGCCAGCAGCTTATTTGTAGCGGATGAGACCCAGTACTTC. Its translation is CASSLFVADETQYF. Variable domain in full (rest from reference TRBV13 and TRBJ2-5): AAGVIQSPRHLIKEKRETATLKCYPIPRHDTVYWYQQGPGQDPQFLISFYEKMQSDKGSIPDRFSAQQFSDYHSELNMSSLELGDSALYFCASSLFVADETQYFGPGTRLLVL.